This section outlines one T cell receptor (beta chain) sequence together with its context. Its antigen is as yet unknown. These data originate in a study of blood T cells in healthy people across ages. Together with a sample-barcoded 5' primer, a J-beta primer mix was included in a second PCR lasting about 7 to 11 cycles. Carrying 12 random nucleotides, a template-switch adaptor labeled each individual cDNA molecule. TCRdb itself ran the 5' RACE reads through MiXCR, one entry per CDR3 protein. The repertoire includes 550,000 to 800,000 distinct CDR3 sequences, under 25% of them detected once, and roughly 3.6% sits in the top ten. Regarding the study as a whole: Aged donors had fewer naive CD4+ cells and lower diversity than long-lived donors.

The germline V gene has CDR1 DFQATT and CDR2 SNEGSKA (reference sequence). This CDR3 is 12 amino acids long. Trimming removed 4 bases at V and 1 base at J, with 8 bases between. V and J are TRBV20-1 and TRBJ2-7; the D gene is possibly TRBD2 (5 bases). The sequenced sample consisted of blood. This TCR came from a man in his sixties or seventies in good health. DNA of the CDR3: TGCAGTGCTAAAGAGCGGTCCTACGAGCAGTACTTC. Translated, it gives CSAKERSYEQYF.